The table lists the clone carrying this T cell receptor beta chain with a few counts. Its cognate antigen is unknown. The sample is drawn from a study of T cells in Graves' hyperthyroidism and ophthalmopathy. Across the study: Once the initial diagnosis was made, peripheral blood was obtained before any treatment. General study points: Blood also carried most thyroid clonotypes expanded above 0.001.

The study based diagnoses on clinical symptoms, serum thyroxine and TRAb, thyroid ultrasound and orbital computed tomography. Out of over 7.5 ml of fresh peripheral blood came the PBMCs. The CDR3 length is 16 residues. V was clipped by 2 bases and J by 4 bases; unmatched bases: 10. Germline lookup yields CDR1 MNHNS and CDR2 SASEGT. What was amplified from RNA transcripts were TCR beta CDR3 regions. First-round RT-PCR of the TCR CDR3 relied on the HTBI primer set. TCRdb reanalysed the multiplex PCR reads using MiXCR and keeps one entry per CDR3 protein. The sample records some 370,000 distinct CDR3 sequences, roughly an eighth being singletons.

This chain uses TRBV6-1 with TRBJ1-2, with 7 bases matching TRBD1. The sequenced sample was blood. The clonotype was recovered from a man over 45 with Graves' ophthalmopathy. The CDR3 here is CASSENRQGFGYGYTF. The CDR3 DNA reads as TGTGCCAGCAGTGAAAACCGACAGGGCTTCGGCTATGGCTACACCTTC.